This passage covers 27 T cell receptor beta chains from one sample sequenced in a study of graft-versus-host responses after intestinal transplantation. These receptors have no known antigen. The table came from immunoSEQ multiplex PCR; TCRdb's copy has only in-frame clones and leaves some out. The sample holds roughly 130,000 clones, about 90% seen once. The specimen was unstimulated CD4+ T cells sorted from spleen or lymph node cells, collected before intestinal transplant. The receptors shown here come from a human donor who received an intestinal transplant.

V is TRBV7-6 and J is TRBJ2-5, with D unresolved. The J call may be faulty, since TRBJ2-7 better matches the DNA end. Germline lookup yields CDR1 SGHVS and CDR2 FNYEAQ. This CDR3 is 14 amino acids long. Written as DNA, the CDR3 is TGTGCCAGCAGCCCGCGATCAGGATTCAACGAGCAGTACTTC. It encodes CASSPRSGFNEQYF.

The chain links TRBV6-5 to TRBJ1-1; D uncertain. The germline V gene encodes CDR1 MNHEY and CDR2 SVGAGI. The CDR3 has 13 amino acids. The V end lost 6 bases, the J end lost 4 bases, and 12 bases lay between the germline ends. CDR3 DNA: TGTGCCAGCAGCCGCGGGTCGGGCACTGAAGCTTTCTTT. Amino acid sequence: CASSRGSGTEAFF.

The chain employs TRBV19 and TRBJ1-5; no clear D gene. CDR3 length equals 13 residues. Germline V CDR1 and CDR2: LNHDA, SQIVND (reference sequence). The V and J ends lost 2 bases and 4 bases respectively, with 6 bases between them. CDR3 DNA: TGTGCCAGTAGTATAAACGGGAATCAGCCCCAGCATTTT. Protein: CASSINGNQPQHF.

CDR3 in DNA: TGTGCCAGCTCAACCCGGGACAGGGGCTTCCAAGAGACCCAGTACTTC. Translating gives CASSTRDRGFQETQYF. The V and J genes are TRBV18 and TRBJ2-5, with 10 bases identical to TRBD1. In germline, CDR1 is KGHSH, CDR2 LQKENI. The CDR3 sequence is 16 residues long. After removal of 5 bases from V and 1 base from J, the junction contained 7 bases not matched to a gene.

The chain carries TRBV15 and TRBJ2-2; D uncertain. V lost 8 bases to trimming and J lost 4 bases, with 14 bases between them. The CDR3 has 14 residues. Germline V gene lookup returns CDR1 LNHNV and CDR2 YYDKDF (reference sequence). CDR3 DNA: TGTGCCACCGGTCTTTCCAGCGTCACCGGGGAGCTGTTTTTT. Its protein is CATGLSSVTGELFF.

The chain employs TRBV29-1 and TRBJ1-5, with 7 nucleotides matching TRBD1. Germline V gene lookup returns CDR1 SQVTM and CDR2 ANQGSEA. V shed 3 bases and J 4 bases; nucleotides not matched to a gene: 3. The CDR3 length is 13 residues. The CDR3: CSVDQGGNQPQHF. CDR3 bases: TGCAGCGTTGACCAGGGGGGGAATCAGCCCCAGCATTTT.

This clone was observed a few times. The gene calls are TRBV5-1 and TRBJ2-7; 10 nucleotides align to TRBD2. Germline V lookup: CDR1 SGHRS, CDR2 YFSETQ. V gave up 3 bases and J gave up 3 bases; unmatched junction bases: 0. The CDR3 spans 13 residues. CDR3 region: CASSSSGSYEQYF. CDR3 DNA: TGCGCCAGCAGCTCTAGCGGGAGCTACGAGCAGTACTTC.

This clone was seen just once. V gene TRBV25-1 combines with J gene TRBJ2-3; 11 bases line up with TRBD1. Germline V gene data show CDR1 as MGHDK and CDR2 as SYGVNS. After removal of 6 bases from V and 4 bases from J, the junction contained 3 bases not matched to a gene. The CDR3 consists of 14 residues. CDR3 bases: TGTGCCAGCAGGCGGGACAGGGGGGCAGATACGCAGTATTTT. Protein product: CASRRDRGADTQYF.

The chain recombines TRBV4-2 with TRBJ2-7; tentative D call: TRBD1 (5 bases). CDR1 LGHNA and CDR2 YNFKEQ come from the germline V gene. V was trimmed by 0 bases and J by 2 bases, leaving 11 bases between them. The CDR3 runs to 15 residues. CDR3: CASSQERTLPYEQYF. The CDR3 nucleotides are TGTGCCAGCAGCCAAGAACGGACACTTCCCTACGAGCAGTACTTC.

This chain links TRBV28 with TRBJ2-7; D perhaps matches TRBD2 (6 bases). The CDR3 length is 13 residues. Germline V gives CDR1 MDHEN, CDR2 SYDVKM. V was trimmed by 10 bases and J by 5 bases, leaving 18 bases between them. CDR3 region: CATETTRSDEQYF. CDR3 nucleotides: TGTGCCACCGAGACGACTAGGTCTGACGAGCAGTACTTC.

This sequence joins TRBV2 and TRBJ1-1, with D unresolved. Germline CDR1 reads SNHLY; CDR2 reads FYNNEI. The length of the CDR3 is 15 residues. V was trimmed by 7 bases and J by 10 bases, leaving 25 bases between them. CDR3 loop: CASKSLASQYSGAFF. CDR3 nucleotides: TGTGCCAGCAAATCCCTAGCTTCTCAGTATTCCGGAGCTTTCTTT. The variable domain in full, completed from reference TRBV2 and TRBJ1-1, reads EPEVTQTPSHQVTQMGQEVILRCVPISNHLYFYWYRQILGQKVEFLVSFYNNEISEKSEIFDDQFSVERPDGSNFTLKIRSTKLEDSAMYFCASKSLASQYSGAFFGQGTRLTVV.

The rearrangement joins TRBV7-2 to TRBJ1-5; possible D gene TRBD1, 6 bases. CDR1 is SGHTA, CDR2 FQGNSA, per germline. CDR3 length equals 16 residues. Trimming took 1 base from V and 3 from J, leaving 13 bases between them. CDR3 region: CASSLGSRGFNQPQHF. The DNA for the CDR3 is TGTGCCAGCAGCTTAGGTAGCAGGGGCTTCAATCAGCCCCAGCATTTT.

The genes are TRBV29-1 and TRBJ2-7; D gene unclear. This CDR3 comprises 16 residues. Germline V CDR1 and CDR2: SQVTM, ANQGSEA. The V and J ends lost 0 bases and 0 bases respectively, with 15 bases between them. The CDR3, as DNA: TGCAGCGTTGAAGAAATAGGCGCAGAGAGCTCCTACGAGCAGTACTTC. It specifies CSVEEIGAESSYEQYF.

The CDR3 bases are TGTGCCAGCACCCACCTATGGACAGGCTCGAAGGAGCAGTACTTC. Protein: CASTHLWTGSKEQYF. This chain joins TRBV6-6 and TRBJ2-7; 7 positions match TRBD1. This CDR3 is built from 15 residues. The germline CDR1 and CDR2 sequences are MNHNY and SVGAGI (reference sequence). The V and J ends lost 7 bases and 7 bases, in that order; junction bases with no gene match: 16.

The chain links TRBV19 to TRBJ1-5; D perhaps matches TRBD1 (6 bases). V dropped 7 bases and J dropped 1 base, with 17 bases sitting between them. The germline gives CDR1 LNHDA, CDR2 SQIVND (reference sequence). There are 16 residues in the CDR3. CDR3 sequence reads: CASNLRGGGSNQPQHF. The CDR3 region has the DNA TGTGCCAGTAACTTACGGGGGGGCGGGAGCAATCAGCCCCAGCATTTT. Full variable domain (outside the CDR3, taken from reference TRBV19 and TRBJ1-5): DGGITQSPKYLFRKEGQNVTLSCEQNLNHDAMYWYRQDPGQGLRLIYYSQIVNDFQKGDIAEGYSVSREKKESFPLTVTSAQKNPTAFYLCASNLRGGGSNQPQHFGDGTRLSIL.

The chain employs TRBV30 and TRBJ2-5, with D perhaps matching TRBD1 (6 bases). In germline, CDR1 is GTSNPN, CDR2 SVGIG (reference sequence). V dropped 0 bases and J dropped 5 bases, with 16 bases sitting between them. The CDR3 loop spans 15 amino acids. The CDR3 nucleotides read TGTGCCTGGAGTGTACCGACAGGATATCAGGAGACCCAGTACTTC. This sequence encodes CAWSVPTGYQETQYF.

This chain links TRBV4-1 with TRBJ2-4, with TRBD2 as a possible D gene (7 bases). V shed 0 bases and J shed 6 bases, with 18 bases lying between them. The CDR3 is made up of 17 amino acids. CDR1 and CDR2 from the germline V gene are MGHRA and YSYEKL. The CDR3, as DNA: TGCGCCAGCAGCCAAGATCCGCCACGGGGGGCGGTAAACATTCAGTACTTC. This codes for CASSQDPPRGAVNIQYF.

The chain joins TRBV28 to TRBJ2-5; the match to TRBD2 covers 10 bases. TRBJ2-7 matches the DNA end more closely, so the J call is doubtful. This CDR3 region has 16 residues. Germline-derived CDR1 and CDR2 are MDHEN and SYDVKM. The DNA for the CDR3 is TGTGCCAGCCCCCCCCCTAGCGGGAGTAGTTTGGACGAGCAGTACTTC. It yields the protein CASPPPSGSSLDEQYF.

CDR3 coding DNA: TGCGCCAGCAGCCTGTTAGGGGGCGGGAACACTGAAGCTTTCTTT. Its translation: CASSLLGGGNTEAFF. This rearrangement joins TRBV5-1 to TRBJ1-1; 7 bases line up with TRBD1. This CDR3 comprises 15 residues. Germline loops: CDR1 SGHRS, CDR2 YFSETQ. Trimming cost V 4 bases and J 1 base; bases outside gene matches: 7.

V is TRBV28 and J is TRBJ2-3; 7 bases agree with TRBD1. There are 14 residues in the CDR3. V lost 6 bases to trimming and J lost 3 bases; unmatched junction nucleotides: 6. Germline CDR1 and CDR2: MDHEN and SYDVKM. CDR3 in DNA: TGTGCCAGCAGGTACAGGGGAAGGACAGATACGCAGTATTTT. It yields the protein CASRYRGRTDTQYF. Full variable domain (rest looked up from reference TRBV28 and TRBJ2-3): DVKVTQSSRYLVKRTGEKVFLECVQDMDHENMFWYRQDPGLGLRLIYFSYDVKMKEKGDIPEGYSVSREKKERFSLILESASTNQTSMYLCASRYRGRTDTQYFGPGTRLTVL.

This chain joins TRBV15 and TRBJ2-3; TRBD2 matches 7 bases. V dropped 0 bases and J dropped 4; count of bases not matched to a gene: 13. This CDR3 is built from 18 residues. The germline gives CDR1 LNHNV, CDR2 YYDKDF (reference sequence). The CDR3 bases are TGTGCCACCAGCAGAGACCCTGGGGGAGGGAGGGCCCCAGATACGCAGTATTTT. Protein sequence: CATSRDPGGGRAPDTQYF.

CDR3 loop: CAWSVIRGSVRGELFF. The CDR3 DNA is TGTGCCTGGAGTGTAATCAGGGGAAGTGTCCGGGGGGAGCTGTTTTTT. This chain joins TRBV30 and TRBJ2-2; a possible D gene is TRBD1 (6 bases). In germline, CDR1 is GTSNPN, CDR2 SVGIG (reference sequence). The CDR3 has 16 residues. V was shortened by 0 bases and J by 8 bases, with 19 bases between the two germline ends.

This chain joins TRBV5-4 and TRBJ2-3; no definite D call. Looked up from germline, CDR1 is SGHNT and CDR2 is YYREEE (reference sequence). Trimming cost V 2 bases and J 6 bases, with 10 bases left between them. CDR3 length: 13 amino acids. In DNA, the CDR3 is TGTGCCAGCAGCTTTTCCGTCATGGATACGCAGTATTTT. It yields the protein CASSFSVMDTQYF.

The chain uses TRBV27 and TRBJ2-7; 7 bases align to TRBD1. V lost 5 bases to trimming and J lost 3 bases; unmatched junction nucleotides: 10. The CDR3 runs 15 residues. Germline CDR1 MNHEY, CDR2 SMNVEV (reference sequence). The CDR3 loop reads CASSRSDRADYEQYF. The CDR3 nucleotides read TGTGCCAGCAGTCGAAGCGACAGGGCGGACTACGAGCAGTACTTC.

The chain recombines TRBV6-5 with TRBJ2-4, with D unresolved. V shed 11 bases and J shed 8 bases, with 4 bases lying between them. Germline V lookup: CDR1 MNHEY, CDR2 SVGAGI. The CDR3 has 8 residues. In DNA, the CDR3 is TGTGCCGTTCACATTCAGTACTTC. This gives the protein CAVHIQYF.

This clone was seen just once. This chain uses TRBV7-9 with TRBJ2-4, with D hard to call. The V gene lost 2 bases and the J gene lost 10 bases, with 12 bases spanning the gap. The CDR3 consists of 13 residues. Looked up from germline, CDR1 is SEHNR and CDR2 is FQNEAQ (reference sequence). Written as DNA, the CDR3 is TGTGCCAGCAGCTTATCCGACGGAGTGATTCAGTACTTC. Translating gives CASSLSDGVIQYF.

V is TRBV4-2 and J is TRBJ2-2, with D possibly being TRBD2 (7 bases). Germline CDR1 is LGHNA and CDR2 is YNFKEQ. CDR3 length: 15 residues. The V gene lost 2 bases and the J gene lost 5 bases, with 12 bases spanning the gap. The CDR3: CASSQQGGGTGELFF. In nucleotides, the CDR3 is TGTGCCAGCAGCCAACAAGGGGGAGGGACCGGGGAGCTGTTTTTT.